A selection of T cell receptor beta chains follows, all from one sample in a study of blood T cell repertoires in COVID-19. Using immunoSEQ multiplex PCR, the repertoire was profiled, and TCRdb retains in-frame clones only, with some absent. Here the sample spans about 80,000 clones, around 82% being singletons. Sequences were obtained from peripheral blood. Receptor source: a human donor in a cohort sampled during active COVID-19. Each CDR3 is given with its conserved first and last residue. A D gene is named only where the DNA matches it firmly. Size is omitted from some rows. Given values are once, few, many or a class for expanded clones.

>TRBV10-3|.|TRBJ2-7|.
TGTGCCATCAGTGCCCAGTACGAGCAGTACTTC
CAISAQYEQYF
>TRBV19|.|TRBJ2-5|TRBD1
TGTGCCAGTATGGGGGACAGGGATAGACGGAAGACCCAGTACTTC
CASMGDRDRRKTQYF
>TRBV7-2|.|TRBJ2-7|.
TGTGCCAGCAACTTAGGGACAATTACTGGCGAGCAGTACTTC
CASNLGTITGEQYF
>TRBV14|.|TRBJ1-2|.
TGTGCCAGCAGCCAAGACTCTAGGGCGGGCGGCTACACCTTC
CASSQDSRAGGYTF
>TRBV7-9|.|TRBJ1-6|TRBD1
TGTGCCAGCAGCGCCCCGGGACAGGGGAATTCACCCCTCCACTTT
CASSAPGQGNSPLHF
>TRBV7-2|.|TRBJ1-2|.
TGTGCCAGCAGCTTAGACCAGACAGGCTTCTATGGCTACACCTTC
CASSLDQTGFYGYTF
>TRBV7-2|.|TRBJ1-1|TRBD1
TGTGCCAGCAGTCGCGGACAGGGACAAACTGAAGCTTTCTTT
CASSRGQGQTEAFF
>TRBV7-9|few|TRBJ2-7|TRBD1
TGTGCCAGCAGCCGGGACAGGGACTCCTACGAGCAGTACTTC
CASSRDRDSYEQYF
>TRBV5-5|.|TRBJ2-6|.
TGTGCCAGCAGCTTGGCCATTGGGGCCGGGGCCAACGTCCTGACTTTC
CASSLAIGAGANVLTF
>TRBV28|.|TRBJ1-2|TRBD1
TGTGCCAGCAGTTTAGCGAGGGGGCGCGACTATGGCTACACCTTC
CASSLARGRDYGYTF
>TRBV28|.|TRBJ2-4|.
TGTGCCAGCAGCAAGACAGGAAACATTCAGTACTTC
CASSKTGNIQYF
>TRBV4-1|many|TRBJ1-6|TRBD1
TGCGCCAGCAGCCAAGAGGGCACGGGACAGCAGTATTCACCCCTCCACTTT
CASSQEGTGQQYSPLHF
>TRBV5-1|.|TRBJ2-1|TRBD2
TGCGCCAGCAGCTCGGCGGGGGTCTACTCCTACAATGAGCAGTTCTTC
CASSSAGVYSYNEQFF
>TRBV5-1|.|TRBJ2-1|TRBD2
TGCGCCAGCAGCATTCGACTAGCGGGTAACAATGAGCAGTTCTTC
CASSIRLAGNNEQFF
>TRBV28|.|TRBJ1-5|TRBD1
TGTGCCAGCAAGACAGGGAATAGCAATCAGCCCCAGCATTTT
CASKTGNSNQPQHF
>TRBV6-6|once|TRBJ1-1|.
TGTGCCAGCAGGCGTAAACGGGGGGGGGAAAATTCTGAAGCTTTCTTT
CASRRKRGGENSEAFF
>TRBV19|.|TRBJ2-5|.
TGTGCCAGTAGCCCCCTTAGTTCAGGCCAAGAGACCCAGTACTTC
CASSPLSSGQETQYF
>TRBV28|.|TRBJ2-7|.
TGTGCCAGCAGTTTATCGGTTCCCAAACTCTCCTACGAGCAGTACTTC
CASSLSVPKLSYEQYF
>TRBV3-1/TRBV3-2|.|TRBJ1-6|TRBD1
TGTGCCAGCAGCCCCCAGACAGGGGGCGTTTTGTCACCCCTCCACTTT
CASSPQTGGVLSPLHF
>TRBV11-3|.|TRBJ2-2|.
TGTGCCAGCAGGAAAGAGGGCGCCGGGGAGCTGTTTTTT
CASRKEGAGELFF
>TRBV5-4|.|TRBJ1-4|TRBD1
TGTGCCAGCAGCGCCCGACAGGGTCTAGGTTCGGAAAAACTGTTTTTT
CASSARQGLGSEKLFF
>TRBV6-6|.|TRBJ2-1|.
TGTGCCAGCAGGCAGGAGGGGAGCTCCTACAATGAGCAGTTCTTC
CASRQEGSSYNEQFF
>TRBV15|.|TRBJ2-2|TRBD1
TGTGCCACCAGCAGACCGGACAGGGCAACCGGGGAGCTGTTTTTT
CATSRPDRATGELFF